The text below deals with one T cell receptor (beta chain). This entry comes from a study of blood T cell repertoires in COVID-19. Study-level information: Sites in the United States, Italy and Spain provided acute and convalescent COVID-19 samples. T cells, B-cell-depleted T cells, or PBMCs supplied cDNA or gDNA.

Germline V gene sequence: CDR1 SGHNT, CDR2 YYREEE (reference sequence). The V end lost 3 bases, the J end lost 5 bases, and 17 bases lay between the germline ends. The CDR3 is 16 residues long. In the original analysis: It was from reference gene primer amplification that nucleated cell counts were estimated. Clones were sequenced by immunoSEQ multiplex PCR, and TCRdb holds only the in-frame ones, with some missing. That table gives V, J and clone size, and the DNA gave D and trimming. The sample consists of 150,000 to 160,000 clones, roughly 80% of them appearing once. This TCR was recovered from a man older than 75 with acute or convalescent COVID-19. The sample taken for sequencing was peripheral blood. The chain is built from TRBV5-4 and TRBJ2-2; possibly TRBD1 for D (6 bases). CDR3 nucleotide sequence: TGTGCCAGCAGCTCTGGAGCAGGGGCTGCAACCGGGGAGCTGTTTTTT. This sequence encodes CASSSGAGAATGELFF.